The 21 T cell receptor beta chains below were found in one sample sequenced in a study. In TCRdb, the 5' RACE reads were re-called with MiXCR into one record per CDR3 protein. Found here are roughly 45,000 distinct CDR3 sequences, 30% of them singletons; the top ten hold under 5%. The sequencing input was tumor-infiltrating memory CD4+ T cells sorted from the breast tumor. This sample's subset: memory CD4+ T cells, CD4+CD45RO+CD25-. The receptor set was obtained from a female donor with breast cancer.

V gene TRBV5-1 combines with J gene TRBJ2-3; 8 bases map to TRBD2. The CDR3 consists of 16 residues. Germline V gene data show CDR1 as SGHRS and CDR2 as YFSETQ. V gave up 3 bases and J gave up 2 bases; unmatched junction bases: 8. The CDR3 region has the DNA TGCGCCAGCAGCTCCCCTACTAGCGGTAACACAGATACGCAGTATTTT. Amino acid sequence: CASSSPTSGNTDTQYF.

The chain joins TRBV12-3 or TRBV12-4 to TRBJ1-1; maybe TRBD1 (5 bases). The length of the CDR3 is 12 residues. The V end lost 3 bases, the J end lost 11 bases, and 13 bases lay between the germline ends. CDR3 protein: CASSFGTPYAFF. CDR3 in DNA: TGTGCCAGCAGTTTCGGGACTCCGTACGCTTTCTTT.

This clonotype has only a few counts. V gene TRBV5-1 combines with J gene TRBJ2-2; D may be TRBD1 (5 bases). Germline lookup yields CDR1 SGHRS and CDR2 YFSETQ. CDR3 length equals 15 residues. V lost 4 bases, J lost 3 bases, and 13 bases lay in between. CDR3 nucleotide sequence: TGCGCCAGCAGCCCCAGGACACCTGACACCGGGGAGCTGTTTTTT. This codes for CASSPRTPDTGELFF. Drawing the rest from reference TRBV5-1 and TRBJ2-2, the complete variable domain is KAGVTQTPRYLIKTRGQQVTLSCSPISGHRSVSWYQQTPGQGLQFLFEYFSETQRNKGNFPGRFSGRQFSNSRSEMNVSTLELGDSALYLCASSPRTPDTGELFFGEGSRLTVL.

Ten or more counts support this clonotype. This chain joins TRBV10-1 and TRBJ2-1; 11 positions agree with TRBD2. The germline gives CDR1 WNHNN, CDR2 SYGVQD (reference sequence). This CDR3 comprises 15 residues. V lost 3 bases, J lost 3 bases, and 1 base stayed unmatched. The CDR3 reads CASSDLAGGYNEQFF. As DNA, the CDR3 is TGCGCCAGCAGTGACCTAGCGGGGGGCTACAATGAGCAGTTCTTC.

This clonotype was observed many times. The rearrangement uses TRBV10-2 and TRBJ2-2; D could derive from TRBD1 or TRBD2 (5 bases each). The CDR3 spans 13 residues. The germline gives CDR1 WSHSY, CDR2 SAAADI. The V end was cut by 6 bases, the J end by 4 bases, with 9 bases between. CDR3 bases: TGCGCCAGCAGCGGGGACCTCACCGGGGAGCTGTTTTTT. It encodes CASSGDLTGELFF.

The chain couples TRBV6-5 to TRBJ2-1, with a weak D call TRBD2 (5 bases). The germline V gene has CDR1 MNHEY and CDR2 SVGAGI. V lost 2 bases and J lost 5, with 13 bases in between. The CDR3 contains 15 residues. The CDR3 DNA sequence: TGTGCCAGCAGTTACCGGGGTATTCAGAACAATGAGCAGTTCTTC. As protein: CASSYRGIQNNEQFF.

This chain links TRBV27 with TRBJ2-2; no reliable D call. Germline CDR1 and CDR2: MNHEY and SMNVEV (reference sequence). CDR3 size: 13 residues. Trimming took off 6 bases at V and 8 bases at J, with 13 bases between the two ends. The CDR3, as DNA: TGTGCCAGCAGGTTACGGGTTAATGGGGAGCTGTTTTTT. This codes for CASRLRVNGELFF.

Notes on this clonotype: One base away lies a much larger clone, so this may be a sequencing read error. This CDR3 fails to terminate in the conserved phenylalanine or tryptophan, so it likely reflects a read error. The V call is TRBV12-3 or TRBV12-4, the J call TRBJ1-2, with D maybe TRBD1 (6 bases). V lost 8 bases and J 8 bases, leaving 15 bases between the germline ends. The CDR3 loop spans 12 amino acids. DNA of the CDR3: TGTGCCAGCCGGAAGGCAGGGGACGGCTACACCCTC. Protein sequence: CASRKAGDGYTL.

The CDR3 coding sequence is TGTGCCAGCAGTTTAGAAGGGGGCGGGCAGCCCCAGCATTTT. Translating gives CASSLEGGGQPQHF. The chain has TRBV12-3 or TRBV12-4 and TRBJ1-5, with 7 nucleotides matching TRBD1. With V trimmed by 1 base and J by 7 bases, 4 bases remained unmatched. This CDR3 comprises 14 residues.

Concerning this clonotype itself: Because it lacks the conserved phenylalanine or tryptophan at the end, this CDR3 is likely a read error. This chain connects TRBV7-9 to TRBJ2-1; D is perhaps TRBD1 (6 bases). Germline assignment: CDR1 SEHNR and CDR2 FQNEAQ (reference sequence). The CDR3 has 14 residues. Between the trimmed V and J ends, which lost 11 bases and 2 bases, there was a span of 16 bases. CDR3 DNA: TGTGCCTGCGGCTTACAGGGAGCCTACAATGAGCAGTTCCTC. As protein: CACGLQGAYNEQFL.

V and J are TRBV15 and TRBJ2-3; D unclear. The CDR3 totals 13 residues. Trimming took 3 bases from V and 6 from J, leaving 10 bases between them. Germline-derived CDR1 and CDR2 are LNHNV and YYDKDF (reference sequence). The CDR3 DNA is TGTGCCACCAGCAGGGACCTAGGGGATACGCAGTATTTT. Its translation: CATSRDLGDTQYF.

V usage is TRBV5-1 and J usage is TRBJ2-5; 9 bases are shared with TRBD1. CDR3 length: 13 residues. Germline V gives CDR1 SGHRS, CDR2 YFSETQ. V dropped 5 bases and J dropped 5; count of bases not matched to a gene: 4. The CDR3 DNA reads TGCGCCAGCAGGAGCGGACAGGGGGAGACCCAGTACTTC. Protein product: CASRSGQGETQYF.

The V and J genes are TRBV28 and TRBJ1-1; 9 nucleotides match TRBD1. Germline CDR1 reads MDHEN; CDR2 reads SYDVKM. Trimming removed 2 bases from V and 10 bases from J; junction bases left unmatched: 2. This CDR3 comprises 12 residues. As DNA, the CDR3 is TGTGCCAGCAGTTTAGGACAGGGGCCAGCTTTCTTT. Its protein product is CASSLGQGPAFF.

This clonotype was picked up many times. The CDR3, as DNA: TGTGCCAGCAGTGACCAATTGGGGCTAGCGACCTACAATGAGCAGTTCTTC. Protein sequence: CASSDQLGLATYNEQFF. This chain joins TRBV12-3 or TRBV12-4 and TRBJ2-1; D may be TRBD2 (6 bases). V lost 5 bases and J lost 2, with 19 bases in between. The CDR3 is 17 amino acids.

The V gene is TRBV5-1, the J gene TRBJ2-5, with 10 bases that match TRBD1. Looked up from germline, CDR1 is SGHRS and CDR2 is YFSETQ. CDR3 length: 15 amino acids. J gave up 5 bases and V 4 bases, and 8 bases lay outside the gene matches. The CDR3 nucleotides are TGCGCCAGCAGCCCCCAGACAGGGGGCGACGAGACCCAGTACTTC. Protein product: CASSPQTGGDETQYF.

This clonotype was counted a few times. This chain connects TRBV19 to TRBJ2-7; D is possibly TRBD1 (5 bases). The V gene lost 9 bases and the J gene lost 2 bases, with 11 bases spanning the gap. The CDR3 runs to 12 residues. CDR1 is LNHDA and CDR2 is SQIVND in the germline V gene (reference sequence). CDR3 in DNA: TGTGCCAGGGGGCAGGGTACCTACGAGCAGTACTTC. This sequence encodes CARGQGTYEQYF.

This clonotype was observed many times. The rearrangement links TRBV9 to TRBJ2-3, with 11 nucleotides matching TRBD1. CDR3 size: 16 residues. After removal of 4 bases from V and 2 bases from J, the junction contained 6 bases not matched to a gene. In germline, CDR1 is SGDLS, CDR2 YYNGEE. The CDR3 sequence is CASSLGQGADTDTQYF. CDR3 nucleotide sequence: TGTGCCAGCAGCCTAGGACAGGGGGCAGACACAGATACGCAGTATTTT. Combining the CDR3 with reference TRBV9 and TRBJ2-3 gives the whole variable domain DSGVTQTPKHLITATGQRVTLRCSPRSGDLSVYWYQQSLDQGLQFLIQYYNGEERAKGNILERFSAQQFPDLHSELNLSSLELGDSALYFCASSLGQGADTDTQYFGPGTRLTVL.

This clonotype was found a few times. The chain recombines TRBV9 with TRBJ2-1, with D tentatively TRBD1 (6 bases). The germline V gene encodes CDR1 SGDLS and CDR2 YYNGEE. The CDR3 length is 13 residues. Deletions cut 4 bases from V and 1 base from J, with 6 bases between. The CDR3 reads CASSRGSYNEQFF. The CDR3, as DNA: TGTGCCAGCAGCAGGGGGTCCTACAATGAGCAGTTCTTC.

This clonotype was seen at least ten times. V is TRBV3-1 and J is TRBJ1-3; TRBD1 is a possible D gene (5 bases). CDR1 is LGHDT and CDR2 is YNNKEL in the germline V gene (reference sequence). Trimming took off 4 bases at V and 4 bases at J, with 14 bases between the two ends. This CDR3 is built from 15 residues. This CDR3 reads CASSPGRGTGNTIYF. DNA for the CDR3: TGTGCCAGCAGCCCCGGGAGGGGCACGGGAAACACCATATATTTT.

This rearrangement joins TRBV12-3 or TRBV12-4 to TRBJ2-1, with D perhaps TRBD2 (5 bases). This CDR3 has 15 amino acids. V lost 5 bases and J 7 bases, leaving 18 bases between the germline ends. CDR3 amino acids: CASSPGNRMANEQFF. CDR3 nucleotide sequence: TGTGCCAGCAGTCCCGGGAACAGAATGGCTAATGAGCAGTTCTTC.

This chain uses TRBV7-8 with TRBJ2-6; D is unresolved. Trimming pared 2 bases from V and 2 bases from J, leaving 1 base between. This CDR3 has 13 residues. Germline CDR1 reads SGHVS; CDR2 reads FQNEAQ. The CDR3 coding sequence is TGTGCCAGCAGCTTAACTGGGGCCAACGTCCTGACTTTC. It encodes CASSLTGANVLTF.